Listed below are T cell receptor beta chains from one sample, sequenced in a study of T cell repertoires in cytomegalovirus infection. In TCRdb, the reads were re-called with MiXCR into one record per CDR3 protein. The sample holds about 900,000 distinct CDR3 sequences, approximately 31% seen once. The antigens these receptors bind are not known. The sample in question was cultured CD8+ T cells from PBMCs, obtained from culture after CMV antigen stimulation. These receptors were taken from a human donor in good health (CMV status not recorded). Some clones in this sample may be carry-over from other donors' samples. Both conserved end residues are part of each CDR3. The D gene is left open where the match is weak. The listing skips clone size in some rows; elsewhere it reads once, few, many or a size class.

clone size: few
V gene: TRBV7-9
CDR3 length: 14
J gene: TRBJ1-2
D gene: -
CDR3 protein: CASSSAGLVYGYTF
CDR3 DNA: TGTGCCAGCAGCAGCGCCGGTCTCGTATATGGCTACACCTTC

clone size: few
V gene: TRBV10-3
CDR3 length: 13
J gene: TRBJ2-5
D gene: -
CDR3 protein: CAISVGTEETQYF
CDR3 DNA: TGTGCCATCAGCGTGGGGACGGAAGAGACCCAGTACTTC

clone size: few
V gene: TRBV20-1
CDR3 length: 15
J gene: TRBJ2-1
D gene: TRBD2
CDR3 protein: CSAPALAGGQNEQFF
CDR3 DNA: TGCAGTGCGCCAGCGCTAGCGGGGGGGCAGAATGAGCAGTTCTTC

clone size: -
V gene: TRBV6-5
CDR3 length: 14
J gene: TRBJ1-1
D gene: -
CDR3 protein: CASSTTGWNTEAFF
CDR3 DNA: TGTGCCAGCAGTACCACAGGGTGGAACACTGAAGCTTTCTTT

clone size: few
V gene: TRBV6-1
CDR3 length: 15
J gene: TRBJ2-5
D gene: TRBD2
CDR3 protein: CASSEDGIAGETQYF
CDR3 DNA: TGTGCCAGCAGTGAAGACGGGATAGCGGGGGAGACCCAGTACTTC

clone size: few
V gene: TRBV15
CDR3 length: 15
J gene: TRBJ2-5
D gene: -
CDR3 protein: CATNLRGSTAETQYF
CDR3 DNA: TGTGCCACCAACCTCCGGGGTTCCACGGCGGAGACCCAGTACTTC

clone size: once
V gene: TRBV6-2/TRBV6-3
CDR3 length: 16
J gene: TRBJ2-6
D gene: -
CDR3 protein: CASSLLWELGANVLTF
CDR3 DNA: TGTGCCAGCAGCCTCTTATGGGAGCTTGGGGCCAACGTCCTGACTTTC

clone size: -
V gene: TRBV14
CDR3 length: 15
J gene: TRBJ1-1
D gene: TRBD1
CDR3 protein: CASSPWDRGLTEAFF
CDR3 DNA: TGTGCCAGCAGCCCTTGGGACAGGGGGCTGACTGAAGCTTTCTTT

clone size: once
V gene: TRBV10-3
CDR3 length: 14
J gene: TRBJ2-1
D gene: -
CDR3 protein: CAISESLGVNEQFF
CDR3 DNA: TGTGCCATCAGTGAGTCTTTGGGAGTTAATGAGCAGTTCTTC

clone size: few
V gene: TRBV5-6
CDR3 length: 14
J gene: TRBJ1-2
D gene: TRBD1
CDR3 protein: CASSGTGTGYGYTF
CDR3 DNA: TGTGCCAGCAGCGGGACAGGGACGGGGTATGGCTACACCTTC

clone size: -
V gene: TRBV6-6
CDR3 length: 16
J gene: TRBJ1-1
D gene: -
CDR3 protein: CASSYSPQEPNTEAFF
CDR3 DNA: TGTGCCAGCAGTTACTCGCCGCAGGAACCGAACACTGAAGCTTTCTTT

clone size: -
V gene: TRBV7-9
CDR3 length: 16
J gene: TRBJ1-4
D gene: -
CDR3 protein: CASSPMLTGSNEKLFF
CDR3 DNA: TGTGCCAGCAGCCCAATGCTGACAGGTTCAAATGAAAAACTGTTTTTT

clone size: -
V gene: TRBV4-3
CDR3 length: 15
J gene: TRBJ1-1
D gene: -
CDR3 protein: CASSQIPDSNTEAFF
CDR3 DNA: TGCGCCAGCAGCCAAATTCCAGACAGTAACACTGAAGCTTTCTTT

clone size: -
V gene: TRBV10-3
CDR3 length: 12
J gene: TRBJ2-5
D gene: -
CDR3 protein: CATWDTQETQYF
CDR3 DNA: TGTGCCACTTGGGACACCCAAGAGACCCAGTACTTC

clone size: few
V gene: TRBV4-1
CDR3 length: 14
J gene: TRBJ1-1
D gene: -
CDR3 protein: CASSQDWRNTEAFF
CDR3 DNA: TGCGCCAGCAGCCAAGATTGGCGGAACACTGAAGCTTTCTTT

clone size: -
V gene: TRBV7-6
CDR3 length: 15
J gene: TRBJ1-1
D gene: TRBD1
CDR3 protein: CASSYLQGAPTEAFF
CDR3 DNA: TGTGCCAGCAGCTATCTACAGGGGGCTCCAACTGAAGCTTTCTTT

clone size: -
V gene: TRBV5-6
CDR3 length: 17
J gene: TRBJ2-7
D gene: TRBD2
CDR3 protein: CASSNRYLSGATYEQYF
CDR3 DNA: TGTGCCAGCAGCAACCGCTACCTTAGCGGGGCTACCTACGAGCAGTACTTC

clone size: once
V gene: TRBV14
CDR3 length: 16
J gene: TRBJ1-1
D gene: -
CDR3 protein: CASSQSYGGVNTEAFF
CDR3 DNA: TGTGCCAGCAGCCAATCCTATGGGGGGGTAAACACTGAAGCTTTCTTT

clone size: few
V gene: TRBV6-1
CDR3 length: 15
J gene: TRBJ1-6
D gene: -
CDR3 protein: CASSPGKGVNSPLHF
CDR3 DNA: TGTGCCAGCAGTCCCGGGAAGGGGGTCAATTCACCCCTCCACTTT

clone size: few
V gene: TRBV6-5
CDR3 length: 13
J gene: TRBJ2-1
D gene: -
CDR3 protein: CATGDQGGHEQFF
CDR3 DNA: TGTGCCACCGGAGACCAGGGCGGGCATGAGCAGTTCTTC

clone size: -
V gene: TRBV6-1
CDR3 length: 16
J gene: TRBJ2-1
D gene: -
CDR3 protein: CASGPAGWGFYNEQFF
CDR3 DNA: TGTGCCAGCGGCCCCGCCGGTTGGGGCTTTTACAATGAGCAGTTCTTC

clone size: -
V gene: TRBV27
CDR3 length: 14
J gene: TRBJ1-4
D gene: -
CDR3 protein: CASRSFMGGEKLFF
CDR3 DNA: TGTGCCAGCAGGAGTTTTATGGGGGGAGAAAAACTGTTTTTT

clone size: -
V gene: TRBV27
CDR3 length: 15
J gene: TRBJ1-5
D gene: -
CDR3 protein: CASGRASYSNQPQHF
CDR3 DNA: TGTGCCAGCGGTCGGGCCAGCTATAGCAATCAGCCCCAGCATTTT

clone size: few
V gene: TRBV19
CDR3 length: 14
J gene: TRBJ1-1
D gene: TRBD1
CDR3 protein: CASSIARGQDEAFF
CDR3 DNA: TGTGCCAGTAGTATAGCCAGGGGGCAGGATGAAGCTTTCTTT

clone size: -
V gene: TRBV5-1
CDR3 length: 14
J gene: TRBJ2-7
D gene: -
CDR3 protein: CASSWDMGYPEQYF
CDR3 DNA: TGCGCCAGCAGCTGGGACATGGGGTATCCCGAGCAGTACTTC

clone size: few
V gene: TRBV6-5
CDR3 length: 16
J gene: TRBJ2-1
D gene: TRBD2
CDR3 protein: CASSYPYGGGNNEQFF
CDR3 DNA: TGTGCCAGCAGTTACCCCTATGGGGGGGGGAACAATGAGCAGTTCTTC

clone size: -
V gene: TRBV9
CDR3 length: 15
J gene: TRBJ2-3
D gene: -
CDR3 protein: CASSEKDTSTDTQYF
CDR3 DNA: TGTGCCAGCAGCGAGAAGGACACTAGCACAGATACGCAGTATTTT

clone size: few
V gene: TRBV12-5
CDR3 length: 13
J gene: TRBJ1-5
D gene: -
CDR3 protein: CASGFGTGQPQHF
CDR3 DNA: TGTGCTAGTGGTTTCGGGACGGGACAGCCCCAGCATTTT

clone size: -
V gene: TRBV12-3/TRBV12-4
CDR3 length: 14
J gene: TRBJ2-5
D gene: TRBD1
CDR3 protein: CASWGTGGSETQYF
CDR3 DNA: TGTGCCAGTTGGGGGACAGGGGGATCAGAGACCCAGTACTTC

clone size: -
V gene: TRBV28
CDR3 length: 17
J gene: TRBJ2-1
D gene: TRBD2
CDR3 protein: CASSLGLAGVPGNEQFF
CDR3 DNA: TGTGCCAGCAGTTTAGGGCTAGCGGGGGTCCCGGGCAATGAGCAGTTCTTC

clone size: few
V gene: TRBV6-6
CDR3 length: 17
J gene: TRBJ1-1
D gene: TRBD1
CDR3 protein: CASSDPGQGLGNTEAFF
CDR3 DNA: TGTGCCAGCAGTGACCCGGGACAGGGTTTGGGTAACACTGAAGCTTTCTTT

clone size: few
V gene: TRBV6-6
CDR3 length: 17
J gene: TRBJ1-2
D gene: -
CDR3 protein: CATLPEGGPRTNYGYTF
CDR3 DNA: TGTGCCACCCTCCCTGAGGGGGGGCCACGAACTAACTATGGCTACACCTTC

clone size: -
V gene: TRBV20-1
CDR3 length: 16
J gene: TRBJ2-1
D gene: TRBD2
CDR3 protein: CSAPGGTSGGLYEQFF
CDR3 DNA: TGCAGTGCCCCAGGGGGGACTAGCGGGGGGCTCTATGAGCAGTTCTTC

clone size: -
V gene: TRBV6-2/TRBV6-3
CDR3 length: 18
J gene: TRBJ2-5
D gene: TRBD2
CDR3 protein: CASSPVVAGIAEEETQYF
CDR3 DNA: TGTGCCAGCAGCCCCGTTGTAGCGGGGATTGCAGAAGAGGAGACCCAGTACTTC

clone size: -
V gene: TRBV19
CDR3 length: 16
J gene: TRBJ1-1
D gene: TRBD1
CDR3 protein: CASTRDRPLRDTEAFF
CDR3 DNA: TGTGCCAGTACCAGGGACAGGCCCCTAAGAGACACTGAAGCTTTCTTT

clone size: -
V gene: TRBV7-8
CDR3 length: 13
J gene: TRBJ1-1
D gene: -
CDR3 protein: CASSARVGTEAFF
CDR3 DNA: TGTGCCAGCAGCGCCAGGGTTGGGACTGAAGCTTTCTTT

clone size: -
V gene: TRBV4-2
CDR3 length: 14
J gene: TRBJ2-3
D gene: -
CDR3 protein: CASSQGGDTDTQYF
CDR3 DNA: TGTGCCAGCAGCCAAGGGGGAGACACAGATACGCAGTATTTT

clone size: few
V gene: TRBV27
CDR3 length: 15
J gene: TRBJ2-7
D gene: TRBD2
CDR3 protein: CASSPIAGGTYEQYF
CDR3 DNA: TGTGCCAGCAGTCCGATAGCGGGGGGGACCTACGAGCAGTACTTC

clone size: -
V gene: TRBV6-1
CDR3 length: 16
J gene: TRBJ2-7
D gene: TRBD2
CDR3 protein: CASSELDSGGYYEQYF
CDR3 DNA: TGTGCCAGCAGTGAACTGGATAGCGGGGGATATTACGAGCAGTACTTC

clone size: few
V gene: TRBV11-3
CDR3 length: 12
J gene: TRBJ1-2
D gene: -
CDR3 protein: CASSLDGQGYTF
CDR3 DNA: TGTGCCAGCAGCTTAGATGGTCAGGGCTACACCTTC

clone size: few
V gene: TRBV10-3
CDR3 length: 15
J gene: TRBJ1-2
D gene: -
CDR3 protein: CAISETRQANYGYTF
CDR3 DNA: TGTGCCATCAGTGAGACGAGACAGGCTAACTATGGCTACACCTTC

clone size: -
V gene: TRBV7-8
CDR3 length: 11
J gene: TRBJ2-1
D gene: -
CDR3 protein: CASSLRGYQFF
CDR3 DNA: TGTGCCAGCAGCTTAAGAGGGTACCAGTTCTTC

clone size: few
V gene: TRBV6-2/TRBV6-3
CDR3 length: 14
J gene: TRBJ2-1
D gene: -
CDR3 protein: CASGWGASYNEQFF
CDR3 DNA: TGTGCCAGCGGATGGGGGGCTAGTTACAATGAGCAGTTCTTC

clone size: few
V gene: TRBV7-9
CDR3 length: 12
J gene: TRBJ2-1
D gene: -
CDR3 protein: CASSLAPRSGFF
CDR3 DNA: TGTGCCAGCAGCTTAGCTCCCAGGTCGGGGTTCTTC

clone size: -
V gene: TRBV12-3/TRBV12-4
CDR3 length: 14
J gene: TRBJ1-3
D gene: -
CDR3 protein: CASSQGHLENTIYF
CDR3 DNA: TGTGCCAGCAGTCAGGGACACCTTGAAAACACCATATATTTT

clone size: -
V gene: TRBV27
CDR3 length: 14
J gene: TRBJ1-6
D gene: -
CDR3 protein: CASATWRDNSPLHF
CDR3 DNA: TGTGCCAGCGCGACGTGGAGGGATAATTCACCCCTCCACTTT

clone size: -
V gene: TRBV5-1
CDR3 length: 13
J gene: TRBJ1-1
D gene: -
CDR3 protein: CASALTWRTEAFF
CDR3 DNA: TGCGCCAGCGCCCTTACTTGGAGGACTGAAGCTTTCTTT

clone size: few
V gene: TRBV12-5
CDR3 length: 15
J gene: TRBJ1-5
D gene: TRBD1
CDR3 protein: CASAWTGEDNQPQHF
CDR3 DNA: TGTGCTAGTGCCTGGACAGGGGAAGACAATCAGCCCCAGCATTTT

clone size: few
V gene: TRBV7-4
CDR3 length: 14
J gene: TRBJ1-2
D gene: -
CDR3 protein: CASSLVAPNYGYTF
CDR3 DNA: TGTGCCAGCAGCTTAGTGGCACCAAACTATGGCTACACCTTC

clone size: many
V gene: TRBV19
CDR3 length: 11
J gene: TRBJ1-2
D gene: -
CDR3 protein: CASSTGFSYTF
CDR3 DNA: TGTGCCAGTTCTACAGGGTTTAGCTACACCTTC

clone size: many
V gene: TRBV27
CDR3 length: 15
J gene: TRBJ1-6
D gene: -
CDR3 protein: CASTLDSTANSPLHF
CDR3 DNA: TGTGCCAGCACCTTAGACAGTACCGCTAATTCACCCCTCCACTTT

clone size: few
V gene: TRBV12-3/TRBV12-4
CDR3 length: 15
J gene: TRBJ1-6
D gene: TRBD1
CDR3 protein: CASSSTGASGSPLHF
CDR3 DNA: TGTGCCAGCAGTTCGACAGGGGCGAGTGGTTCACCCCTCCACTTT

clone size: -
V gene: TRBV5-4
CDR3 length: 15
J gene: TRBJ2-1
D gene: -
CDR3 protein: CASSTRGNGYNEQFF
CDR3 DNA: TGTGCCAGCAGCACACGAGGAAATGGATACAATGAGCAGTTCTTC

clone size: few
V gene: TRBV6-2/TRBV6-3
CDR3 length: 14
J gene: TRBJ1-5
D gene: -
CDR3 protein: CASSRKQGSQPQHF
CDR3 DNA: TGTGCCAGCAGTCGCAAACAGGGCTCTCAGCCCCAGCATTTT

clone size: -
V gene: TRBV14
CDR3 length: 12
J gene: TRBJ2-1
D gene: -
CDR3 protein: CASRRGFNEQFF
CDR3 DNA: TGTGCCAGCCGCCGGGGGTTTAATGAGCAGTTCTTC

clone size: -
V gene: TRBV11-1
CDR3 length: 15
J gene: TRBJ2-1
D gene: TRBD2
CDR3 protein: CASSLEAGGRDGQFF
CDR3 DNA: TGTGCCAGCAGCTTAGAGGCGGGGGGCCGGGACGGGCAGTTCTTC

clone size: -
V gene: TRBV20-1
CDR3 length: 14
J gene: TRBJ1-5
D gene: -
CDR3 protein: CSATRGPNNQPQHF
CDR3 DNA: TGCAGTGCTACTCGAGGACCGAACAATCAGCCCCAGCATTTT